This T cell receptor beta chain stems from a study of neurological immune-mediated disorders. General study findings and limits: Phylogenetic grouping assigned the repertoires of 18 of 34 multiple sclerosis patients to a single cluster of related CDR3 sequences. This cluster may be a repertoire-level signature.

The team produced cDNA through 5'RACE using 10-nucleotide random UMIs. In every sequencing run, more than 180 million TCR-beta sequences were generated from 15-18 subjects. TCRdb itself ran the 5' RACE reads through MiXCR, one entry per CDR3 protein. Of 50,000 or so distinct CDR3 sequences in the sample, around 3.4% are singletons; the top ten hold 5.5% to 6%. The germline CDR1 and CDR2 sequences are SGHAT and FQDESV (reference sequence). Trimming took off 5 bases at V and 6 bases at J, with 5 bases between the two ends. The CDR3 spans 12 residues. This clonotype has ten or more counts. Its antigen is unknown.

The sample comprised PBMCs. This chain connects TRBV11-1 to TRBJ1-6; unclear D gene. This receptor was taken from a man aged 35-49 years with multiple sclerosis. CDR3 region: CASSQPNSPLHF. DNA of the CDR3: TGTGCCAGCAGCCAACCTAATTCACCCCTCCACTTT.